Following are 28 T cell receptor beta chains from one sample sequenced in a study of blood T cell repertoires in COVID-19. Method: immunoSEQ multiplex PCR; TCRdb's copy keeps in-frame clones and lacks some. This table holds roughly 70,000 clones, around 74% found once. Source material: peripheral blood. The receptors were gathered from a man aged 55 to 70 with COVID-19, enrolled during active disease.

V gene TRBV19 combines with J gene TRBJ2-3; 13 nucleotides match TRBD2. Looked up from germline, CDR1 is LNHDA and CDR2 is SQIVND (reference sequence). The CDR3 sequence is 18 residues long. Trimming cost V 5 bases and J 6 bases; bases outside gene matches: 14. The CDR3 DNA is TGTGCCAGTAGTCATACCCAACTAGCGGGAGGGACGGGGGATACGCAGTATTTT. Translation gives CASSHTQLAGGTGDTQYF.

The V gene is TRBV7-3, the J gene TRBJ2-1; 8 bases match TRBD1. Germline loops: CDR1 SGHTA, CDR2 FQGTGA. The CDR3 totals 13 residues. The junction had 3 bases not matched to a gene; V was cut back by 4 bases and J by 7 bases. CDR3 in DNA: TGTGCCAGCAGCTCGAGGGACAGGAATGAGCAGTTCTTC. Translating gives CASSSRDRNEQFF.

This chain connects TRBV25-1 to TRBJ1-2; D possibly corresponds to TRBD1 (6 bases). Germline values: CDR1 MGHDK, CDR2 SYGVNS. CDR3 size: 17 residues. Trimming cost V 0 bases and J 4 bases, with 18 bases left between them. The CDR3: CASSEYGTTGTSYGYTF. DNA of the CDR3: TGTGCCAGCAGTGAATATGGCACAACCGGGACATCCTATGGCTACACCTTC.

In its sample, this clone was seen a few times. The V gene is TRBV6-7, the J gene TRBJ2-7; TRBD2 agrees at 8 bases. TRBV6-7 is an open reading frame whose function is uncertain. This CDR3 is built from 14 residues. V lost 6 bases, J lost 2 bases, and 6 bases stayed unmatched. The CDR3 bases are TGTGCCAGCAGGAGGGGACTAGTACCCTACGAGCAGTACTTC. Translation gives CASRRGLVPYEQYF.

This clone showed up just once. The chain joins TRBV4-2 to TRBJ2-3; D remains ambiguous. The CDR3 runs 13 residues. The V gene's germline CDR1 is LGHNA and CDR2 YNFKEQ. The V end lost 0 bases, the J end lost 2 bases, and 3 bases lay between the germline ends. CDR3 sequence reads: CASSQDNTDTQYF. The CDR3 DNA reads TGTGCCAGCAGCCAAGACAACACAGATACGCAGTATTTT.

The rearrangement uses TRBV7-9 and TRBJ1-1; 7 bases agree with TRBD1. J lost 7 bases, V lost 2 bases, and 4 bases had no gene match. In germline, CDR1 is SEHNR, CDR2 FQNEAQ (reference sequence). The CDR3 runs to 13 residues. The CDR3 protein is CASSLQGENEAFF. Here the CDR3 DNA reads TGTGCCAGCAGCTTACAGGGGGAGAATGAAGCTTTCTTT.

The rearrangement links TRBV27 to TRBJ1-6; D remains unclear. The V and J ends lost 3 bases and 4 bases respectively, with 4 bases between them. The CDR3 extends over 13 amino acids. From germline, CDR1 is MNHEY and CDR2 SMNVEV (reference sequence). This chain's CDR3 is CASSFGYNSPLHF. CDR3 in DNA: TGTGCCAGCAGTTTCGGGTATAATTCACCCCTCCACTTT.

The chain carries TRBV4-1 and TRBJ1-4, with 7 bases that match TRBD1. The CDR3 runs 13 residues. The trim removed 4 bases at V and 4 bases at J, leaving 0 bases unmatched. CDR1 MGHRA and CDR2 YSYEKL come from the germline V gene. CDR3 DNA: TGCGCCAGCAGCCGGGACAGTAATGAAAAACTGTTTTTT. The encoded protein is CASSRDSNEKLFF.

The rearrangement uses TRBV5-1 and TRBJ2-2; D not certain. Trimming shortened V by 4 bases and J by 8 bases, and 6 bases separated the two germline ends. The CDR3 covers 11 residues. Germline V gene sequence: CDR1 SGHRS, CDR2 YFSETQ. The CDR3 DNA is TGCGCCAGCAGCGCGGTTGGGGAGCTGTTTTTT. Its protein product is CASSAVGELFF.

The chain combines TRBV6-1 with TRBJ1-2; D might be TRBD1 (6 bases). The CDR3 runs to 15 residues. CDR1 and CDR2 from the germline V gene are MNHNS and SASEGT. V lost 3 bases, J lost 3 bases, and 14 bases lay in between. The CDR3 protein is CASSDTGKSYYGYTF. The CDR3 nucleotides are TGTGCCAGCAGTGACACAGGGAAGTCTTACTATGGCTACACCTTC.

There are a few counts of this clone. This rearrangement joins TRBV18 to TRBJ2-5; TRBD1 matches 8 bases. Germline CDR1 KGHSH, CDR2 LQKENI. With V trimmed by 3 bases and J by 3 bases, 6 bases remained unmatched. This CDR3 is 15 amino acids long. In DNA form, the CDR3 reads TGTGCCAGCTCACCCGAACAGGGGGGCGAAGAGACCCAGTACTTC. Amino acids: CASSPEQGGEETQYF.

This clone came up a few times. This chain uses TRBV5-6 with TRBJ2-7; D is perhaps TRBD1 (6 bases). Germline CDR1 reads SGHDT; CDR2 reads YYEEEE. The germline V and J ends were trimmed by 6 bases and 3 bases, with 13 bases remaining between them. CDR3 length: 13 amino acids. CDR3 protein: CASNVKGGYEQYF. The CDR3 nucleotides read TGTGCCAGCAATGTTAAAGGGGGCTACGAGCAGTACTTC.

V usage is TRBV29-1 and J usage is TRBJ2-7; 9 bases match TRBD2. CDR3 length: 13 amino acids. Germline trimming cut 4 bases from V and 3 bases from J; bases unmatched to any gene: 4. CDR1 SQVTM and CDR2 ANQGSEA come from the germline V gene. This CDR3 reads CSVGSGRYYEQYF. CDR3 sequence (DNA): TGCAGCGTTGGCAGCGGGAGGTACTACGAGCAGTACTTC.

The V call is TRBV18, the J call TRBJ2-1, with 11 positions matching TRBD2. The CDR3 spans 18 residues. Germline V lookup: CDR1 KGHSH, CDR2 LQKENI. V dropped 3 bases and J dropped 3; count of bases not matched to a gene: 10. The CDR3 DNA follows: TGTGCCAGCTCACCGTCAACTAATAGCGGGAGGGGCTACAATGAGCAGTTCTTC. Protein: CASSPSTNSGRGYNEQFF. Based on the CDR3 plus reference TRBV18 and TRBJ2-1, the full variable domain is NAGVMQNPRHLVRRRGQEARLRCSPMKGHSHVYWYRQLPEEGLKFMVYLQKENIIDESGMPKERFSAEFPKEGPSILRIQQVVRGDSAAYFCASSPSTNSGRGYNEQFFGPGTRLTVL.

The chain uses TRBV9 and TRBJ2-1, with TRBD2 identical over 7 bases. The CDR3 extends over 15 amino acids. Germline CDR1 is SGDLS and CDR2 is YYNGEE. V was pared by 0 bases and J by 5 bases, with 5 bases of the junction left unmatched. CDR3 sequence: CASSVGSGLDNEQFF. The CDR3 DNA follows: TGTGCCAGCAGCGTAGGTAGCGGACTAGACAATGAGCAGTTCTTC.

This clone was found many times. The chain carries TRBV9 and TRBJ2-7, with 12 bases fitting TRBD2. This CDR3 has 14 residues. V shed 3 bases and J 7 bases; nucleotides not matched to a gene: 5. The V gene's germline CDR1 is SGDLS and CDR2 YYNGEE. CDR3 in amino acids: CASSELAGGDEQYF. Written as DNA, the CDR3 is TGTGCCAGCAGCGAACTAGCGGGGGGAGATGAGCAGTACTTC.

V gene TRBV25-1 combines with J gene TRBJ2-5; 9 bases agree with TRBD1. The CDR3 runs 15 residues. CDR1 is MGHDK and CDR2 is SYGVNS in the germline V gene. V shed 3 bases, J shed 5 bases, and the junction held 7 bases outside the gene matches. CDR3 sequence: CASSEFGQGLETQYF. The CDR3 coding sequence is TGTGCCAGCAGTGAGTTCGGACAGGGGTTGGAGACCCAGTACTTC. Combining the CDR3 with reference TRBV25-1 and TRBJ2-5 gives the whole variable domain EADIYQTPRYLVIGTGKKITLECSQTMGHDKMYWYQQDPGMELHLIHYSYGVNSTEKGDLSSESTVSRIRTEHFPLTLESARPSHTSQYLCASSEFGQGLETQYFGPGTRLLVL.

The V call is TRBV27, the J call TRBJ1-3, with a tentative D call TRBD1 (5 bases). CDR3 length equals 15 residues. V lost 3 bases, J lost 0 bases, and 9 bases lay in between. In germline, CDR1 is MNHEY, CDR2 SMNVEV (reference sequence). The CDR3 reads CASSLQGFSGNTIYF. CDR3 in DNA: TGTGCCAGCAGTTTGCAGGGCTTCTCTGGAAACACCATATATTTT.

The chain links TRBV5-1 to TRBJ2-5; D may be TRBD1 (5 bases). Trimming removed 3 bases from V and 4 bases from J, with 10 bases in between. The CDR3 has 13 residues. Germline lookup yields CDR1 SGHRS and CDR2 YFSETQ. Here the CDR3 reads CASSYQGTETQYF. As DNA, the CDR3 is TGCGCCAGCAGCTATCAGGGTACAGAGACCCAGTACTTC.

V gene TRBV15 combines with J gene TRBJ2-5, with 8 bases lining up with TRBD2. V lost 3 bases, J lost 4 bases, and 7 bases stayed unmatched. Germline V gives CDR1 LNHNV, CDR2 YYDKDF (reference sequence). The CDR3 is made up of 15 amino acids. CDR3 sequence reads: CATSRALAGRETQYF. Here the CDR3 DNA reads TGTGCCACCAGCAGGGCCCTAGCGGGTCGAGAGACCCAGTACTTC.

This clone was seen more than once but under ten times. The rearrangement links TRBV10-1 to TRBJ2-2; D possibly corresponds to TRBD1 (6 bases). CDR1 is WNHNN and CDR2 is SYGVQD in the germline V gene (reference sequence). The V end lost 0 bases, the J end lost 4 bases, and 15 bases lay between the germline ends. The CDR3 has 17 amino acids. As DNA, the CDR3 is TGCGCCAGCAGTGAGTCCAAATCAGGGGATGGCACCGGGGAGCTGTTTTTT. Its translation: CASSESKSGDGTGELFF.

CDR3 region: CASSTRQGGSYEQYF. The CDR3 region has the DNA TGCGCCAGCAGCACGCGACAGGGCGGCTCCTACGAGCAGTACTTC. The J gene is TRBJ2-7, the V gene TRBV5-1; TRBD1 matches at 7 bases. CDR1 is SGHRS and CDR2 is YFSETQ in the germline V gene. The CDR3 has 15 amino acids. The V gene end was trimmed by 4 bases and the J gene end by 0 bases; junction bases not matched to a gene: 7.

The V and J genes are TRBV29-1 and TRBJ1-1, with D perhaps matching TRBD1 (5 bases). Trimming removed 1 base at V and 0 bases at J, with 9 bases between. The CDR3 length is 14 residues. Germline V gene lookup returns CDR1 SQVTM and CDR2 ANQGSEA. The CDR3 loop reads CSVEVGGMNTEAFF. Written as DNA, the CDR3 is TGCAGCGTTGAAGTTGGGGGGATGAACACTGAAGCTTTCTTT.

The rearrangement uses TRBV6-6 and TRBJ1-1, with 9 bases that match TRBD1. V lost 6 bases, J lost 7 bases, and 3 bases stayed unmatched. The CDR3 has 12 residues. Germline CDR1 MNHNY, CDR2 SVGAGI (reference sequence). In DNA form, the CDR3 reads TGTGCCAGCAGAGGGACAGGGCTTGAAGCTTTCTTT. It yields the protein CASRGTGLEAFF.

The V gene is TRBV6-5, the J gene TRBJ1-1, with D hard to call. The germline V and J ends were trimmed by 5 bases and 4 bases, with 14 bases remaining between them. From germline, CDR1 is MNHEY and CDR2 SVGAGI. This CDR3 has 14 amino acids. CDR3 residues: CASSQRSSGTEAFF. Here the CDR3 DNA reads TGTGCCAGCAGTCAGAGGTCTAGTGGCACTGAAGCTTTCTTT.

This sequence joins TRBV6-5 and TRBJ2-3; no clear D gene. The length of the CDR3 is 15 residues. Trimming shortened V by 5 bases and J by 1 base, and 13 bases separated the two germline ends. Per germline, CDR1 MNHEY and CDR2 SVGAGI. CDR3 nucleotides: TGTGCCAGCAGTCGGTCGACACCCCGCACAGATACGCAGTATTTT. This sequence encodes CASSRSTPRTDTQYF.

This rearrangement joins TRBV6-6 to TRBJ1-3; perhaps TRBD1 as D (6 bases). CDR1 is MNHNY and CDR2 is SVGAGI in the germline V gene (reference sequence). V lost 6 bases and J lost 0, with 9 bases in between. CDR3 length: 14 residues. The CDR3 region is CASSHRDSGNTIYF. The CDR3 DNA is TGTGCCAGCAGCCACAGGGACTCTGGAAACACCATATATTTT.

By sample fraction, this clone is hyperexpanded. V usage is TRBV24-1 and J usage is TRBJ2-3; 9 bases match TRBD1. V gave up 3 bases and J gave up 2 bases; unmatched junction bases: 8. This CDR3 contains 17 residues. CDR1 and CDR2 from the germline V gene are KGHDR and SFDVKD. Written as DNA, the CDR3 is TGTGCCACCAGTGATCCCGGGACAGGGATTTACACAGATACGCAGTATTTT. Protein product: CATSDPGTGIYTDTQYF.